The 15 T cell receptor beta chains listed next were all sequenced from one sample in a study of cytotoxic CD8 clonotypes in ibrutinib-treated CLL. Using immunoSEQ multiplex PCR, the repertoire was profiled, and TCRdb retains in-frame clones only, with some absent. Of under 200,000 clones in the sample, roughly 80% were seen once. The sample consisted of PBMCs, taken after 24 months of ibrutinib treatment. These receptors were obtained from a human donor with chronic lymphocytic leukemia.

The chain has TRBV19 and TRBJ2-1, with 13 positions matching TRBD2. Unmatched junction bases numbered 5, after V lost 7 bases and J lost 8 bases. This CDR3 spans 14 amino acids. Germline CDR1 reads LNHDA; CDR2 reads SQIVND (reference sequence). The CDR3, as DNA: TGTGCCAGTAAAACTAGCGGGGGGGCCCATGAGCAGTTCTTC. It is translated as CASKTSGGAHEQFF.

The chain couples TRBV9 to TRBJ2-1; 8 nucleotides line up with TRBD2. V lost 4 bases and J lost 1; bases outside the gene matches: 4. Germline V gene data show CDR1 as SGDLS and CDR2 as YYNGEE. This CDR3 comprises 15 residues. The CDR3 bases are TGTGCCAGCAGCTTCTCTAGCGGGTCCTACAATGAGCAGTTCTTC. Its translation is CASSFSSGSYNEQFF.

The chain has TRBV2 and TRBJ2-1, with D unclear. With 3 bases removed from V and 8 bases from J, the gap between germline ends came to 5 bases. Germline-derived CDR1 and CDR2 are SNHLY and FYNNEI. The CDR3 contains 11 residues. The CDR3 spells CASSETYEQFF. The CDR3 DNA follows: TGTGCCAGCAGTGAGACGTATGAGCAGTTCTTC.

This clone has a single count. The rearrangement joins TRBV11-3 to TRBJ2-7; maybe TRBD1 (5 bases). V was clipped by 3 bases and J by 5 bases, with 17 bases between them. The CDR3 covers 15 residues. The germline CDR1 and CDR2 sequences are SGHNT and YENEEA. In DNA form, the CDR3 reads TGTGCCAGCAGCTTGGGGCTGCCTGGGGTCGACGAGCAGTACTTC. Its protein is CASSLGLPGVDEQYF.

The chain couples TRBV4-3 to TRBJ2-1, with a tentative D call TRBD2 (6 bases). CDR1 is LGHNA and CDR2 is YSLEER in the germline V gene. CDR3 length equals 15 residues. Trimming stripped 4 bases from V and 6 bases from J, with 16 bases between. The CDR3 coding sequence is TGCGCCAGCAGCCGGGGAGGCCTAGCAGGCAATGAGCAGTTCTTC. Its translation: CASSRGGLAGNEQFF.

This chain links TRBV7-2 with TRBJ1-3, with D unresolved. Germline V gene sequence: CDR1 SGHTA, CDR2 FQGNSA. The germline V and J ends were trimmed by 3 bases and 0 bases, with 9 bases remaining between them. The CDR3 extends over 15 amino acids. Here the CDR3 reads CASSFDPYSGNTIYF. The CDR3 region has the DNA TGTGCCAGCAGCTTCGACCCCTACTCTGGAAACACCATATATTTT.

The rearrangement joins TRBV25-1 to TRBJ1-3; possible D gene TRBD1, 6 bases. The germline CDR1 and CDR2 sequences are MGHDK and SYGVNS. The CDR3 extends over 15 amino acids. The V gene lost 4 bases and the J gene lost 4 bases, with 14 bases spanning the gap. This chain's CDR3 is CASSGLRGAGNTIYF. CDR3 bases: TGTGCCAGCAGTGGGCTCAGGGGTGCGGGAAACACCATATATTTT.

A single count supports this clone. The rearrangement links TRBV4-1 to TRBJ2-2; no definite D call. Between the trimmed V and J ends, which lost 0 bases and 1 base, there was a span of 6 bases. CDR1 is MGHRA, CDR2 YSYEKL, per germline. The CDR3 covers 15 residues. CDR3 protein: CASSQEDLNTGELFF. CDR3 nucleotides: TGCGCCAGCAGCCAAGAGGACCTGAACACCGGGGAGCTGTTTTTT.

The V and J genes are TRBV6-5 and TRBJ2-7; TRBD2 aligns across 13 bases. In germline, CDR1 is MNHEY, CDR2 SVGAGI. V gave up 7 bases and J gave up 2 bases; unmatched junction bases: 2. This CDR3 has 14 residues. The CDR3 sequence: CASTGLAGAYEQYF. DNA of the CDR3: TGTGCCAGCACCGGACTAGCGGGAGCCTACGAGCAGTACTTC.

CDR3 DNA sequence: TGTGCCTGGAGCATTAGGTGGGGTCCGAGCACTGAAGCTTTCTTT. Translating it yields CAWSIRWGPSTEAFF. The V call is TRBV30, the J call TRBJ1-1; D not certain. V lost 3 bases, J lost 4 bases, and 18 bases lay in between. Germline V gene lookup returns CDR1 GTSNPN and CDR2 SVGIG (reference sequence). This CDR3 is built from 15 residues.

This clone showed up just once. The genes are TRBV28 and TRBJ2-7; either TRBD1 or TRBD2 may fit D (7 bases each). The germline V gene has CDR1 MDHEN and CDR2 SYDVKM. Trimming removed 7 bases at V and 2 bases at J, with 18 bases between. The CDR3 loop spans 15 amino acids. In nucleotides, the CDR3 is TGTGCCAGCACCGTCAGGGGGGGGTCGGCCTACGAGCAGTACTTC. It yields the protein CASTVRGGSAYEQYF.

About this clone itself: Other nucleotide sequences in the sample specify the same CDR3. This sequence joins TRBV18 and TRBJ1-1; 8 bases fit TRBD1. V trimming: 3 bases; J trimming: 1 base; junction bases outside the gene matches: 1. The CDR3 loop spans 14 amino acids. Germline-derived CDR1 and CDR2 are KGHSH and LQKENI. CDR3 loop: CASSPGTGNTEAFF. The CDR3 bases are TGTGCCAGCTCACCGGGGACAGGGAACACTGAAGCTTTCTTT.

CDR3 loop: CASSVQGARGYTF. CDR3 bases: TGTGCCAGCAGCGTCCAGGGGGCGCGTGGCTACACCTTC. V and J are TRBV7-3 and TRBJ1-2; 8 nucleotides match TRBD1. Germline V gives CDR1 SGHTA, CDR2 FQGTGA. J was trimmed by 7 bases and V by 5 bases; bases with no gene match: 6. CDR3 length equals 13 residues.

J is TRBJ1-2 and V is TRBV23-1; no reliable D call. TRBV23-1 belongs to the ORF category, with a function that is uncertain. The CDR3 sequence is 13 residues long. Between the trimmed V and J ends, which lost 0 bases and 2 bases, there was a span of 4 bases. Written as DNA, the CDR3 is TGCGCCAGCAGTCAATCGCGGAACTATGGCTACACCTTC. It codes for CASSQSRNYGYTF.

V and J are TRBV2 and TRBJ1-3; TRBD1 is a possible D gene (5 bases). Germline assignment: CDR1 SNHLY and CDR2 FYNNEI. The CDR3 spans 14 residues. V was pared by 3 bases and J by 6 bases, with 12 bases between. CDR3 sequence reads: CASSEGRALNTIYF. The DNA of the CDR3 is TGTGCCAGCAGTGAGGGGCGCGCACTAAACACCATATATTTT. Combining the CDR3 with reference TRBV2 and TRBJ1-3 gives the whole variable domain EPEVTQTPSHQVTQMGQEVILRCVPISNHLYFYWYRQILGQKVEFLVSFYNNEISEKSEIFDDQFSVERPDGSNFTLKIRSTKLEDSAMYFCASSEGRALNTIYFGEGSWLTVV.